A selection of T cell receptor beta chains follows, all from one sample in a study of blood T cell repertoires in COVID-19. TCRdb's table, derived via immunoSEQ multiplex PCR, lists solely in-frame clones and lacks some. In the table there are some 360,000 clones, around 87% of which are singletons. The source material was peripheral blood. Receptors were obtained from a woman aged 55 to 70 with COVID-19, enrolled during active disease. Each CDR3 is given without its conserved first and last residue. The order of the fields is V gene, J gene, CDR3 protein.

V: TRBV3-1/TRBV3-2
J: TRBJ1-1
CDR3: ASSHLNTEAF

V: TRBV5-6
J: TRBJ2-7
CDR3: ASSLDGRGRTGEQY

V: TRBV4-1
J: TRBJ2-5
CDR3: ASSQDTSIETQY

V: TRBV10-3
J: TRBJ2-7
CDR3: AISDGAGSSYEQY

V: TRBV6-5
J: TRBJ1-1
CDR3: ASTFQGGTEAF

V: TRBV11-2
J: TRBJ1-5
CDR3: ASSLDGEGNQPQH

V: TRBV10-1
J: TRBJ1-2
CDR3: ASSEEWDRGLYGYT

V: TRBV5-1
J: TRBJ2-3
CDR3: ASSPFGQRDTDTQY

V: TRBV7-2
J: TRBJ2-1
CDR3: ASSPRRTSGGNEQF

V: TRBV6-2/TRBV6-3
J: TRBJ2-7
CDR3: ASSYPGGRYEQY

V: TRBV18
J: TRBJ2-1
CDR3: ASSPQGGGAINEQF

V: TRBV4-1
J: TRBJ2-5
CDR3: ASSQLRGGAQETQY

V: TRBV19
J: TRBJ1-2
CDR3: ASSIADYGYT

V: TRBV6-5
J: TRBJ1-2
CDR3: ASSYAGQGTYGYT

V: TRBV7-3
J: TRBJ2-7
CDR3: ASSLGFGTKPYEQY

V: TRBV11-2
J: TRBJ1-3
CDR3: ASSLEARGSGNTIY

V: TRBV28
J: TRBJ2-7
CDR3: ASSLLTSSYEQY

V: TRBV19
J: TRBJ1-1
CDR3: ASSIDSRQVSEAF

V: TRBV19
J: TRBJ1-2
CDR3: ASSEGPGKSGYT

V: TRBV5-1
J: TRBJ1-6
CDR3: ASSLNRPSYNSPLH

V: TRBV7-2
J: TRBJ2-3
CDR3: ASRYAGASTDTQY

V: TRBV7-9
J: TRBJ1-2
CDR3: ASSFGGSGYT

V: TRBV9
J: TRBJ2-6
CDR3: ASSPTGGPSGANVLT

V: TRBV18
J: TRBJ2-5
CDR3: ASSPRRRDRVVETQY

V: TRBV7-2
J: TRBJ2-5
CDR3: ASSPTSKQETQY

V: TRBV2
J: TRBJ2-5
CDR3: ASSSPRGAGPETQY

V: TRBV5-1
J: TRBJ1-4
CDR3: ASSRQTGLDEKLF

V: TRBV6-4
J: TRBJ2-1
CDR3: ASSDSHSAGLHEQF

V: TRBV20-1
J: TRBJ1-4
CDR3: SAAGEKLF

V: TRBV28
J: TRBJ1-5
CDR3: ASSRDWSNQPQH

V: TRBV11-2
J: TRBJ2-5
CDR3: ASSPNDRGETQY

V: TRBV24-1
J: TRBJ1-2
CDR3: ATSDPGTDKNYGYT

V: TRBV7-3
J: TRBJ2-5
CDR3: ASSLLTGEQETQY

V: TRBV12-5
J: TRBJ2-5
CDR3: ASGLLKLAGEETQY

V: TRBV13
J: TRBJ1-1
CDR3: ASTRNRVMNTEAF

V: TRBV6-5
J: TRBJ2-2
CDR3: ASQLGLNTGELF

V: TRBV7-9
J: TRBJ1-5
CDR3: ASSLVGQGSNQPQH

V: TRBV15
J: TRBJ2-5
CDR3: ATNRGYQETQY

V: TRBV30
J: TRBJ1-1
CDR3: AWSDSGDTEAF

V: TRBV4-1
J: TRBJ1-3
CDR3: ASSHPGSGNTIY

V: TRBV7-8
J: TRBJ1-3
CDR3: ASSLGGLFSGNTIY

V: TRBV9
J: TRBJ2-1
CDR3: ASSPWGQGNEQF

V: TRBV2
J: TRBJ1-4
CDR3: ASSEGGTGSSTNEKLF

V: TRBV7-9
J: TRBJ2-3
CDR3: ASTFFPTSGSTDTQY

V: TRBV7-3
J: TRBJ1-6
CDR3: ASSLYRDYNSPLH

V: TRBV20-1
J: TRBJ1-2
CDR3: SASPQTGNYGYT

V: TRBV4-2
J: TRBJ1-1
CDR3: ASSQTGGSEAF

V: TRBV9
J: TRBJ1-3
CDR3: ASSVDRGNTIY

V: TRBV18
J: TRBJ1-2
CDR3: ASSPTGDYGYT

V: TRBV6-5
J: TRBJ1-2
CDR3: ASSYSWQGYGYT